Listed here are 27 T cell receptor beta chains from one sample, sequenced in a study of cytomegalovirus exposure and HLA in healthy donors. PCR involved 60 Vbeta and 13 Jbeta primers. TCRdb keeps only in-frame clones here, not all; method: immunoSEQ multiplex PCR. The table shows around 190,000 clones, with 84% occurring only once. Sequenced material: PBMCs. All receptors come from a girl between 2 and 10 years old in good health and CMV-seropositive.

V and J are TRBV27 and TRBJ1-5; D uncertain. Germline-derived CDR1 and CDR2 are MNHEY and SMNVEV (reference sequence). V lost 3 bases to trimming and J lost 7 bases, with 10 bases between them. The CDR3 consists of 13 residues. This CDR3 is CASSFSGKQPQHF. CDR3 DNA: TGTGCCAGCAGTTTTTCGGGGAAACAGCCCCAGCATTTT.

The rearrangement links TRBV12-2 to TRBJ2-3; no DNA check was done on the table's D call, TRBD2. TRBV12-2 counts as a pseudogene. This CDR3 region has 18 residues. In DNA form, the CDR3 reads TGTGCAAGTCGACGCGCAGGGGTAGCGGGAGTTTGTACAGATACGCAGTATTTT. Protein sequence: CASRRAGVAGVCTDTQYF.

This sequence joins TRBV27 and TRBJ2-2; TRBD2 agrees at 9 bases. CDR3 size: 15 residues. Per the germline V gene, CDR1 is MNHEY and CDR2 is SMNVEV (reference sequence). With 10 bases clipped from V and 5 bases from J, the junction kept 11 bases outside the gene matches. As DNA, the CDR3 is TGTGCCACCGGAGGAGCGGGAGGATTTACCGGGGAGCTGTTTTTT. Its translation: CATGGAGGFTGELFF.

This clone was recorded once. V and J are TRBV7-2 and TRBJ2-7, with 10 bases identical to TRBD1. Germline CDR1 SGHTA, CDR2 FQGNSA. CDR3 length equals 16 residues. Losses at the gene ends were 1 base for V and 2 bases for J; bases not matched to a gene: 5. CDR3 amino acids: CASSLEGGTGAYEQYF. In DNA form, the CDR3 reads TGTGCCAGCAGCTTAGAGGGTGGGACAGGGGCCTACGAGCAGTACTTC.

The genes are TRBV5-1 and TRBJ2-7; 10 positions agree with TRBD1. Germline V gives CDR1 SGHRS, CDR2 YFSETQ. The V and J ends lost 4 bases and 3 bases, in that order; junction bases with no gene match: 4. The CDR3 has 14 amino acids. As DNA, the CDR3 is TGCGCCAGCAGCCCTGGGACAGGGGACTACGAGCAGTACTTC. Encoded protein: CASSPGTGDYEQYF.

The chain uses TRBV2 and TRBJ2-7; 7 bases are a match to TRBD2. Germline CDR1 SNHLY, CDR2 FYNNEI. With V trimmed by 8 bases and J by 3 bases, 4 bases remained unmatched. There are 12 residues in the CDR3. The CDR3 DNA reads as TGTGCCAGCGGTGGGGAGGGCTACGAGCAGTACTTC. Its protein is CASGGEGYEQYF.

This clone was observed a few times. V and J are TRBV5-1 and TRBJ1-4, with TRBD1 identical over 8 bases. V trimming: 0 bases; J trimming: 7 bases; junction bases outside the gene matches: 11. Germline V gene lookup returns CDR1 SGHRS and CDR2 YFSETQ. The CDR3 runs to 17 residues. The CDR3: CASSLVGQVSAGEKLFF. The CDR3 region has the DNA TGCGCCAGCAGCTTGGTGGGACAGGTATCGGCAGGTGAAAAACTGTTTTTT.

The chain carries TRBV27 and TRBJ1-5, with TRBD1 matching 10 bases. The V gene end was trimmed by 8 bases and the J gene end by 6 bases; junction bases not matched to a gene: 10. This CDR3 has 15 residues. Germline V gives CDR1 MNHEY, CDR2 SMNVEV (reference sequence). In DNA, the CDR3 is TGTGCCAGCGGATCCGGGACAGGGGTTACTCAGCCCCAGCATTTT. Its translation is CASGSGTGVTQPQHF.

The rearrangement uses TRBV28 and TRBJ2-7; 9 bases are shared with TRBD1. CDR3 length equals 15 residues. V shed 5 bases and J 3 bases; nucleotides not matched to a gene: 8. The germline V gene encodes CDR1 MDHEN and CDR2 SYDVKM. In DNA, the CDR3 is TGTGCCAGCAGTGGAACAGGGGGCAAGGTCTACGAGCAGTACTTC. Its translation: CASSGTGGKVYEQYF.

J is TRBJ2-1 and V is TRBV14; D may be TRBD1 (5 bases). CDR1 and CDR2 (germline): SGHDN, FVKESK. V lost 5 bases to trimming and J lost 2 bases, with 19 bases between them. The CDR3 length is 17 residues. CDR3 sequence reads: CASSSSLGLGPYNEQFF. The CDR3 region has the DNA TGTGCCAGCAGCTCCTCCCTGGGGCTAGGACCCTACAATGAGCAGTTCTTC.

This chain joins TRBV6-5 and TRBJ2-3; D is possibly TRBD1 (6 bases). CDR1 and CDR2 (germline): MNHEY, SVGAGI. Trimming removed 6 bases at V and 1 base at J, with 11 bases between. The CDR3 sequence is 14 residues long. CDR3 loop: CASSRSGGTDTQYF. The CDR3 region has the DNA TGTGCCAGCAGCCGATCAGGGGGCACAGATACGCAGTATTTT.

The chain uses TRBV27 and TRBJ2-7; 10 positions match TRBD1. The length of the CDR3 is 16 residues. Trimming cost V 1 base and J 2 bases; bases outside gene matches: 5. From germline, CDR1 is MNHEY and CDR2 SMNVEV (reference sequence). The CDR3 DNA follows: TGTGCCAGCAGTTTATGGGGGGACAGGGGCCCCTACGAGCAGTACTTC. Translated: CASSLWGDRGPYEQYF.

The V gene is TRBV28, the J gene TRBJ2-3; TRBD1 might be the D (6 bases). Germline loops: CDR1 MDHEN, CDR2 SYDVKM. This CDR3 has 15 amino acids. The ends were cut back, 5 bases at V and 5 bases at J, with 17 bases in the middle. The CDR3 reads CASSKGLGGQDTQYF. CDR3 sequence (DNA): TGTGCCAGCAGTAAGGGCCTTGGGGGCCAAGATACGCAGTATTTT.

The gene calls are TRBV7-3 and TRBJ2-3; TRBD2 matches 12 bases. Trimming removed 5 bases from V and 0 bases from J; junction bases left unmatched: 6. CDR3 length equals 17 residues. CDR1 is SGHTA and CDR2 is FQGTGA in the germline V gene. DNA for the CDR3: TGTGCCAGCAGCCTCGGGACTAGCGGGTCGAGCACAGATACGCAGTATTTT. This translates into CASSLGTSGSSTDTQYF.

Note on this clone: A junction boundary mismatches the germline segment, possibly from a read error. V is TRBV7-9 and J is TRBJ1-2; 8 nucleotides agree with TRBD1. Germline V lookup: CDR1 SEHNR, CDR2 FQNEAQ (reference sequence). This CDR3 region has 16 residues. The CDR3 reads CSSSPRTGNTNYGYTF. In DNA, the CDR3 is TGTTCCAGCAGCCCTCGGACAGGGAATACTAACTATGGCTACACCTTC.

The chain joins TRBV5-1 to TRBJ1-4; D may be TRBD1 (5 bases). The CDR3 contains 15 residues. V was pared by 2 bases and J by 5 bases, with 13 bases between. Germline-derived CDR1 and CDR2 are SGHRS and YFSETQ. CDR3 DNA: TGCGCCAGCAGCTTCAGCGGGACCGAAAATGAAAAACTGTTTTTT. Residues: CASSFSGTENEKLFF.

The rearrangement uses TRBV28 and TRBJ1-5; TRBD1 matches at 8 bases. V lost 6 bases to trimming and J lost 0 bases; unmatched junction nucleotides: 7. The CDR3 contains 16 residues. Per germline, CDR1 MDHEN and CDR2 SYDVKM. The CDR3 DNA is TGTGCCAGCAGCCTTTTGACAGGGGATAGCAATCAGCCCCAGCATTTT. This sequence encodes CASSLLTGDSNQPQHF.

This chain links TRBV30 with TRBJ2-5, with 14 bases lining up with TRBD2. CDR3 length: 17 residues. Germline CDR1 and CDR2: GTSNPN and SVGIG (reference sequence). V lost 2 bases, J lost 5 bases, and 10 bases stayed unmatched. The CDR3: CAWSSLRRLAGGETQYF. The DNA for the CDR3 is TGTGCCTGGAGTTCGCTCAGAAGACTAGCGGGAGGGGAGACCCAGTACTTC.

This sequence joins TRBV7-2 and TRBJ2-7; D possibly corresponds to TRBD1 (5 bases). Germline-derived CDR1 and CDR2 are SGHTA and FQGNSA. CDR3 size: 13 residues. Trimming pared 5 bases from V and 3 bases from J, leaving 11 bases between. The CDR3 sequence: CASSRDSNYEQYF. The CDR3 bases are TGTGCCAGCAGCCGAGACAGTAACTACGAGCAGTACTTC.

V is TRBV4-1 and J is TRBJ2-3; perhaps TRBD2 as D (5 bases). CDR1 MGHRA and CDR2 YSYEKL come from the germline V gene. The CDR3 runs 15 residues. V was clipped by 1 base and J by 0 bases, with 8 bases between them. CDR3 coding DNA: TGCGCCAGCAGCCAAGGACGGACTAGCACAGATACGCAGTATTTT. Its translation is CASSQGRTSTDTQYF.

This chain links TRBV6-5 with TRBJ2-1; D possibly corresponds to TRBD1 (5 bases). The CDR3 length is 15 residues. Germline V gene data show CDR1 as MNHEY and CDR2 as SVGAGI. The V end was cut by 7 bases, the J end by 8 bases, with 21 bases between. CDR3 in amino acids: CASTHATGLQHEQFF. The CDR3 DNA reads as TGTGCCAGCACTCATGCAACAGGCCTACAGCATGAGCAGTTCTTC.

The J gene is TRBJ1-2, the V gene TRBV6-1, with 9 bases aligning to TRBD1. This CDR3 contains 16 residues. Germline V lookup: CDR1 MNHNS, CDR2 SASEGT. The J segment lost 5 bases and the V segment lost 4 bases, leaving 11 bases of the junction unmatched. This CDR3 is CASSVNRGLPTYGYTF. CDR3 in DNA: TGTGCCAGCAGTGTTAACAGGGGGCTCCCCACATATGGCTACACCTTC.

J is TRBJ1-1 and V is TRBV6-5, with D tentatively TRBD1 (5 bases). The V gene's germline CDR1 is MNHEY and CDR2 SVGAGI. V dropped 2 bases and J dropped 4 bases, with 11 bases sitting between them. This CDR3 comprises 14 residues. The CDR3 loop is CASSYRTQGTEAFF. The CDR3 nucleotides read TGTGCCAGCAGTTACCGGACCCAGGGCACTGAAGCTTTCTTT.

The rearrangement joins TRBV6-1 to TRBJ2-7, with TRBD2 matching 9 bases. Trimming at V came to 0 bases and at J to 1 base, leaving 1 base not matched to a gene. CDR3 length equals 15 residues. Germline assignment: CDR1 MNHNS and CDR2 SASEGT. The CDR3 protein is CASSEASGSSYEQYF. The CDR3 DNA is TGTGCCAGCAGTGAAGCTAGCGGGAGTTCCTACGAGCAGTACTTC.

The rearrangement uses TRBV28 and TRBJ2-7; D is undetermined. CDR1 is MDHEN and CDR2 is SYDVKM in the germline V gene. The CDR3 loop spans 14 amino acids. Trimming took off 7 bases at V and 1 base at J, with 14 bases between the two ends. CDR3 protein: CASTLPEKSYEQYF. Here the CDR3 DNA reads TGTGCCAGCACCCTACCGGAGAAATCCTACGAGCAGTACTTC.

This rearrangement joins TRBV20-1 to TRBJ2-7; no clear D gene. V was pared by 6 bases and J by 6 bases, with 12 bases between. The length of the CDR3 is 11 residues. Germline values: CDR1 DFQATT, CDR2 SNEGSKA (reference sequence). The CDR3 DNA reads TGCAGTGCCCCCCGCGGATCCGAGCAGTACTTC. Protein product: CSAPRGSEQYF.

J is TRBJ1-1 and V is TRBV5-1, with D unclear. CDR3 length: 15 residues. Germline CDR1 reads SGHRS; CDR2 reads YFSETQ. V lost 3 bases and J lost 1, with 13 bases in between. The DNA of the CDR3 is TGCGCCAGCAGCTACAACAGTCTTCCGAACACTGAAGCTTTCTTT. This translates into CASSYNSLPNTEAFF.